These T cell receptor beta chains were read from a single sample in a study of control samples from healthy donors and cancer patients. The data were produced by immunoSEQ multiplex PCR, yet TCRdb's version contains in-frame clones alone and is incomplete. This sample has just under 150,000 clones, with more than 85% found just once. Input material: blood. These receptors were collected from a man aged 25 to 40 in good health. The CDR3 runs from the conserved cysteine through the conserved F or W. The order of the fields is D gene, clone size, J gene, V gene, CDR3 DNA, CDR3 protein. A D gene is named only where the DNA matches it firmly. The size field is filled for only some rows; it gives once, few, many or a size class.

.	.	TRBJ2-5	TRBV10-3	TGTGCCATCGGGCAGGGAGAGACCCAGTACTTC	CAIGQGETQYF
.	.	TRBJ2-7	TRBV5-4	TGTGCCAGCAGCTTGAATCTTGCATACGAGCAGTACTTC	CASSLNLAYEQYF
TRBD2	.	TRBJ2-5	TRBV7-2	TGTGCCAGCTCCCCAGACCTAGCGGGGGGCACGACCCAGTACTTC	CASSPDLAGGTTQYF
TRBD1	.	TRBJ1-2	TRBV2	TGTGCCAGCAGTGAAGCGACAGGGTGGGGCTACACCTTC	CASSEATGWGYTF
.	.	TRBJ2-3	TRBV9	TGTGCCAGCAGCGTAGTGGTGGATACGCAGTATTTT	CASSVVVDTQYF
TRBD1	once	TRBJ1-4	TRBV28	TGTGCCAGCAGTTCCCCAGGGGGGTATGAAAAACTGTTTTTT	CASSSPGGYEKLFF
TRBD1	.	TRBJ1-1	TRBV7-3	TGTGCCAGCAGCCGTGGACAGGGGAGGACTGAAGCTTTCTTT	CASSRGQGRTEAFF
.	.	TRBJ1-1	TRBV29-1	TGCAGCGTGGCCTTGAACACTGAAGCTTTCTTT	CSVALNTEAFF
.	.	TRBJ1-1	TRBV19	TGTGCCAGTACCGCCTGGGTGAACACTGAAGCTTTCTTT	CASTAWVNTEAFF
.	.	TRBJ1-1	TRBV19	TGTGCCAGTAGTATCGGCGGTCCGGAAGCTTTCTTT	CASSIGGPEAFF
TRBD1	.	TRBJ2-1	TRBV27	TGTGCCAGCAGTCCAGGACAGGCTAATTTATACAATGAGCAGTTCTTC	CASSPGQANLYNEQFF
.	.	TRBJ1-6	TRBV6-1	TGTGCCAGCAGTGAAGGGCGATCGCCGGTTAATTCACCCCTCCACTTT	CASSEGRSPVNSPLHF
TRBD2	.	TRBJ2-3	TRBV19	TGTGCCAGTAGTATTAGATCGAGCGGGGGGGCAGATACGCAGTATTTT	CASSIRSSGGADTQYF
.	.	TRBJ2-3	TRBV5-1	TGCGCCAGCAGCTTGGGAGTCAGGGGGCAACTAGCGTTGGATACGCAGTATTTT	CASSLGVRGQLALDTQYF
TRBD1	.	TRBJ1-4	TRBV7-6	TGTGCCAGCAGCCGAGGGACAGGGAATGAAAAACTGTTTTTT	CASSRGTGNEKLFF
TRBD1	.	TRBJ2-1	TRBV24-1	TGTGCCACCAGTGACCCCGACAGGGGTTGGGGCAATGAGCAGTTCTTC	CATSDPDRGWGNEQFF